This T cell receptor (beta chain) was sequenced in a study of Graves' ophthalmopathy and Graves' hyperthyroidism (dated by TCRdb to the late 2010s). Context from the whole study: Peripheral blood was collected at initial diagnosis, before any treatment. The study used signatures of the TCR beta repertoire to tell Graves' ophthalmopathy apart from Graves' hyperthyroidism and to predict which patients would progress to ophthalmopathy. In total, 135 blood samples were TCR-sequenced: approximately 42 ophthalmopathy, some 80 hyperthyroidism and about 17 hyperthyroidism-to-ophthalmopathy patients. To explore V-J signatures that separate ophthalmopathy from hyperthyroidism, a discovery set of about 98 patients was enrolled, consisting of 40 to 45 with ophthalmopathy and under 65 with stable hyperthyroidism. For independent validation, a separate cohort was made up of 18 hyperthyroidism patients plus 17 patients who later progressed from hyperthyroidism to ophthalmopathy. In over 5 hyperthyroidism patients, the T-cell repertoires found in thyroid tissue were compared with those found in blood. Following sample collection, hyperthyroidism patients were given methimazole at a starting dose of 30 mg daily, and ophthalmopathy patients were given high-dose intravenous methylprednisolone. The 100 discovery patients were divided at random into training and test sets in a 7:3 ratio. Overall results and qualifications from the work: In cross-validation, the 13-signature model distinguished ophthalmopathy from stable hyperthyroidism with around 90% sensitivity and approximately 81% specificity, while in the test set the corresponding values were approximately 79% and 70%. Most expanded thyroid clonotypes with a frequency above 0.001 also appeared in blood, which suggests that blood repertoires may reflect the immune response in the thyroid. In validation, the model predicted ophthalmopathy progression with about 64% sensitivity and 72.22% specificity; fewer than 15 predicted patients were CT-confirmed with GO in a median of about 6.1 months. Sample size was not predetermined statistically, and investigators were not blinded to group allocation.

For repertoire sequencing, the TCR beta CDR3 regions were amplified from RNA transcripts. HTBI primers and the Qiagen OneStep RT-PCR kit were used in a first-round RT-PCR, which was followed by a second-round multiplex PCR, size selection and purification. The libraries underwent paired-end sequencing with 100 bp reads on an Illumina HiSeq2000. The paper's processing steps were these. Reads were processed with SOAPnuke, discarding reads with adapters, uncalled bases, mean Phred below 15, or no exact constant-primer or identifier match. COPE v1.2.5 was used to merge high-quality paired reads. Clonotypes were defined as unique nucleotide sequences and were aligned to IMGT TRB V, D and J references using MiTCR v1.1. Only V-J combinations with frequency above 0.0001 were analysed, covering 99.2% of repertoires. A TCR clonal expansion and chaos score per V-J combination was defined as the ratio of F50 clonal expansion to chaos observed in the TCRdist matrix. Welch's t-statistics and random forest were used to reduce the features to about twelve V-J combinations, which were then used as input to a naive Bayes classifier. The similarity between thyroid and blood repertoires was quantified using the Morisita-Horn index. TCRdb reran the public reads through fastp at Q25 and MiXCR, keeping productive beta chains. Every distinct CDR3 protein forms one entry, paired with its most common genes and DNA. The V and J calls were not made by the authors but by TCRdb's processing. The sample contains 200,000 to 250,000 distinct CDR3 sequences, 20% to 25% of them found a single time. The ten largest clones represent approximately 39% of the sample.

From the cysteine up to the phenylalanine, the CDR3 has a length of 15 residues. Just the 45-base CDR3 DNA is kept, in frame starting at base 1. Trimming removed 4 bases from V and 6 bases from J, leaving 18 bases between the germline ends. Based on the germline V gene, the CDR1 and CDR2 sequences are MNHNS and SASEGT. Ophthalmopathy patients were characterized by moderately to severely active disease, a Clinical Activity Score of at least 3, a NOSPECS grade of at least 4, and a disease duration under 3 months. Patients with other autoimmune diseases, uncontrolled infections, pregnancy or lactation were excluded from the study. Diagnosis relied on clinical symptoms, serum thyroxine, TRAb, thyroid ultrasound and orbital computed tomography. PBMCs were isolated from about 10 ml of fresh peripheral blood by Ficoll-Paque density gradient centrifugation. Total RNA was extracted using Trizol reagent, and RNA quality was checked on an Agilent 2100 Bioanalyzer.

A note on this clonotype: Its cognate antigen has yet to be identified. No much larger clonotype is one base removed from it; base qualities were not supplied.

Sequenced input: peripheral blood. The source of this sequence is a woman in her forties or fifties with Graves' ophthalmopathy. Donor details come from another sample of the same person, matched by shared clones. The chain is assembled from TRBV6-1 and TRBJ1-2; TRBD1 could be the D gene, as 6 bases match. The DNA sequence is TGTGCCAGCAGTGGACGAACAGGGTTTGGGGATGGCTACACCTTC. Its protein product is CASSGRTGFGDGYTF.